This TCR beta chain was sequenced in a study of blood T cell repertoires in COVID-19. At the level of the study: The United States, Italy and Spain provided the acute and convalescent COVID-19 samples.

The authors' processing: The authors estimated nucleated cell counts from reference gene primer amplification. Data came from immunoSEQ multiplex PCR; TCRdb stores just in-frame clones and leaves some out. V, J and clone size are those of that table, while D and trimming were read from the DNA. The sample consists of 150,000 to 200,000 clones, around 80% of them appearing once. In assigning cohorts, the study relied on participant-reported clinical history. Symptom resolution, clearance, or two negative PCRs marked donors in Cohort 3 as recovered. J lost 0 bases, V lost 4 bases, and 7 bases had no gene match. The CDR3 extends over 16 amino acids. The germline V gene encodes CDR1 SGHRS and CDR2 YFSETQ.

The chain links TRBV5-1 to TRBJ2-1; 7 positions agree with TRBD2. The TCR sequence derives from a man aged 40-50 years who had recovered from COVID-19. Input material: PBMCs or T cells enriched from blood (not recorded which). CDR3 coding DNA: TGCGCCAGCAGCCCTGCAAGCGGGGTCTCCTACAATGAGCAGTTCTTC. It is translated as CASSPASGVSYNEQFF. Together with reference TRBV5-1 and TRBJ2-1, the CDR3 gives the full variable domain: KAGVTQTPRYLIKTRGQQVTLSCSPISGHRSVSWYQQTPGQGLQFLFEYFSETQRNKGNFPGRFSGRQFSNSRSEMNVSTLELGDSALYLCASSPASGVSYNEQFFGPGTRLTVL.